Listed below are T cell receptor beta chains from one sample, sequenced in a study of regulatory T cells in long-lasting Graves disease. MiXCR, run by TCRdb on the multiplex PCR reads, gives a single entry per CDR3 protein. Of some 440,000 distinct CDR3 sequences listed, under 25% are singletons. Here the sequenced sample was peripheral blood mononuclear cells (PBMCs), taken when the disease was refractory, from a patient treated with antithyroid drugs. Receptor source: a female donor with Graves disease. Each CDR3 is given with its conserved first and last residue. The D gene is left open where the match is weak. Clone sizes are given selectively: once, few, many, or a class where the clone is expanded.

V,size,D,J,CDR3,DNA
TRBV27,NA,NA,TRBJ1-1,CASSPWRGNTEAFF,TGTGCCAGCAGTCCGTGGAGAGGGAACACTGAAGCTTTCTTT
TRBV7-3,many,TRBD2,TRBJ2-2,CASSSSPGLAGRRTGELFF,TGTGCCAGCAGCTCGAGTCCGGGACTAGCGGGAAGACGGACCGGGGAGCTGTTTTTT
TRBV6-1,many,NA,TRBJ1-2,CASTGLANYGYTF,TGTGCCAGCACAGGGTTAGCTAACTATGGCTACACCTTC
TRBV18,few,TRBD1,TRBJ2-4,CASSHTGTGSIQYF,TGTGCCAGCTCTCACACCGGGACAGGGAGCATTCAGTACTTC
TRBV5-1,once,NA,TRBJ2-2,CASSLAAASWNTGELFF,TGCGCCAGCAGCTTGGCCGCTGCCAGCTGGAACACCGGGGAGCTGTTTTTT
TRBV5-6,few,TRBD2,TRBJ2-7,CASSLPGLADVYTYEQYF,TGTGCCAGCAGCTTGCCGGGACTAGCGGATGTATACACCTACGAGCAGTACTTC
TRBV3-1,NA,NA,TRBJ2-7,CASSHPRGAYEQYF,TGTGCCAGCAGCCATCCAAGGGGCGCCTACGAGCAGTACTTC
TRBV20-1,NA,NA,TRBJ1-1,CSVNRLRNTEAFF,TGCAGTGTCAATCGACTCAGGAACACTGAAGCTTTCTTT
TRBV24-1,many,NA,TRBJ1-6,CATSDSGPSNSPLHF,TGTGCCACCAGTGATTCGGGACCGAGTAATTCACCCCTCCACTTT
TRBV5-1,many,NA,TRBJ2-7,CASSLGRTASEQYF,TGCGCCAGCAGCTTGGGACGGACAGCCTCCGAGCAGTACTTC
TRBV6-1,many,TRBD1,TRBJ1-1,CASSDPGQGYTEAFF,TGTGCCAGCAGTGACCCGGGACAGGGATACACTGAAGCTTTCTTT
TRBV29-1,few,NA,TRBJ1-2,CSAAGGANYGYTF,TGCAGCGCAGCAGGAGGTGCAAACTATGGCTACACCTTC
TRBV5-5,few,TRBD2,TRBJ2-7,CASSSHTTSGSSSEQYF,TGTGCCAGCAGCTCGCATACCACTAGCGGATCCTCATCCGAGCAGTACTTC
TRBV27,NA,NA,TRBJ1-2,CASSRGYTF,TGTGCCAGCAGCCGGGGCTACACCTTC
TRBV20-1,many,NA,TRBJ1-1,CRAGYTEAFF,TGCAGGGCCGGGTACACTGAAGCTTTCTTT
TRBV5-1,few,NA,TRBJ2-2,CASSVPGYTGELFF,TGCGCCAGCAGCGTGCCGGGTTACACCGGGGAGCTGTTTTTT
TRBV28,many,NA,TRBJ1-3,CASSLRQLGNTIYF,TGTGCCAGCAGTTTAAGGCAGTTGGGAAACACCATATATTTT
TRBV14,many,TRBD2,TRBJ2-5,CASSRGLAGVQETQYF,TGTGCCAGCAGCCGAGGACTAGCGGGAGTTCAAGAGACCCAGTACTTC
TRBV19,NA,NA,TRBJ1-5,CASARSPQPQHF,TGTGCCAGCGCGCGGTCCCCTCAGCCCCAGCATTTT
TRBV28,many,NA,TRBJ2-7,CASSLPLGRDENEQYF,TGTGCCAGCAGTTTACCCTTGGGCAGGGACGAGAACGAGCAGTACTTC
TRBV29-1,NA,NA,TRBJ2-7,CSVGRLSSYEQYF,TGCAGCGTTGGCAGGTTGAGCTCCTACGAGCAGTACTTC
TRBV12-3/TRBV12-4,many,NA,TRBJ1-4,CASSFGGSTNEKLFF,TGTGCCAGCAGTTTTGGCGGATCAACTAATGAAAAACTGTTTTTT
TRBV20-1,NA,TRBD2,TRBJ2-1,CSAISGLAADNEQFF,TGCAGTGCTATATCGGGACTAGCGGCCGACAATGAGCAGTTCTTC
TRBV28,many,NA,TRBJ1-6,CASLGRISYNSPLHF,TGTGCCAGCCTCGGGAGGATCTCCTATAATTCACCCCTCCACTTT
TRBV7-9,NA,NA,TRBJ1-1,CASSPVGGSKNTEAFF,TGTGCCAGCAGCCCCGTTGGGGGGTCGAAGAACACTGAAGCTTTCTTT
TRBV2,many,NA,TRBJ1-1,CASGMGANTEAFF,TGTGCCAGCGGGATGGGGGCGAACACTGAAGCTTTCTTT
TRBV11-2,NA,NA,TRBJ1-4,CASSQATGWYGRYNEKLFF,TGTGCCAGCAGCCAAGCTACAGGGTGGTATGGTCGTTATAATGAAAAACTGTTTTTT
TRBV5-1,few,NA,TRBJ2-5,CASSLMRQETQYF,TGCGCCAGCAGCTTAATGAGGCAAGAGACCCAGTACTTC
TRBV6-5,few,TRBD1,TRBJ2-2,CASSYSQGEVAGELFF,TGTGCCAGCAGTTACTCCCAGGGGGAAGTAGCCGGGGAGCTGTTTTTT
TRBV4-1,NA,TRBD2,TRBJ2-5,CASSPRTSGGLGQETQYF,TGCGCCAGCAGCCCCCGGACTAGCGGGGGCCTAGGGCAAGAGACCCAGTACTTC
TRBV25-1,few,TRBD2,TRBJ2-1,CASSGLAGGGEQFF,TGTGCCAGCAGCGGACTAGCGGGAGGTGGTGAGCAGTTCTTC
TRBV6-5,many,NA,TRBJ2-2,CASSYWSSTGELFF,TGTGCCAGCAGTTACTGGTCGTCCACCGGGGAGCTGTTTTTT
TRBV7-2,NA,NA,TRBJ2-7,CASSPTGPPFYEQYF,TGTGCCAGCAGCCCTACAGGGCCCCCCTTCTACGAGCAGTACTTC
TRBV5-1,many,NA,TRBJ2-2,CASTGTSTGELFF,TGCGCCAGCACAGGGACGTCCACCGGGGAGCTGTTTTTT
TRBV2,many,TRBD1,TRBJ1-1,CASSWDSGGVNTEAFF,TGTGCCAGCTCCTGGGACAGCGGCGGGGTGAACACTGAAGCTTTCTTT
TRBV7-8,NA,TRBD2,TRBJ2-5,CASSLVILAVKETQYF,TGTGCCAGCAGCTTAGTTATCCTAGCGGTTAAAGAGACCCAGTACTTC
TRBV29-1,many,TRBD1,TRBJ1-5,CSVGGTGDQPQHF,TGCAGCGTTGGAGGGACAGGGGATCAGCCCCAGCATTTT
TRBV7-2,NA,NA,TRBJ1-3,CASSLQGGSGNTIYF,TGTGCCAGCAGCTTACAGGGTGGCTCTGGAAACACCATATATTTT
TRBV30,NA,TRBD1,TRBJ1-5,CAWSVGRTGGLSNQPQHF,TGTGCCTGGAGTGTAGGTAGGACAGGGGGCCTAAGCAATCAGCCCCAGCATTTT
TRBV6-1,few,NA,TRBJ2-1,CASSPAGSYNEQFF,TGTGCCAGCAGCCCCGCCGGGTCCTACAATGAGCAGTTCTTC